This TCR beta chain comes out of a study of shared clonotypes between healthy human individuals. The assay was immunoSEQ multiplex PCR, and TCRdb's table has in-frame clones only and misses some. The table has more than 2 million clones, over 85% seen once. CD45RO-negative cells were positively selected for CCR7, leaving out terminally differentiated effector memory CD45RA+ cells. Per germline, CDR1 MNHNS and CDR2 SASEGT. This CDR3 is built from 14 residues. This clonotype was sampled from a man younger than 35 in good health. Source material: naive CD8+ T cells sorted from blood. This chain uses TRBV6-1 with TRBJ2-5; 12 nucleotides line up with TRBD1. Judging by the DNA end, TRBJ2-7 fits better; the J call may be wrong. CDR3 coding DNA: TGTGCCAGCGAACGGGACAGGGGGCTTTACGAGCAGTACTTC. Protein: CASERDRGLYEQYF.